Below, one TCR beta chain is given with its context. Its antigen is undetermined. The sample belongs to a study of CD8 T cells in Susac syndrome. Regarding the study as a whole: A relatively small number of individuals underwent TCR sequencing and HLA analysis.

Sequencing of TCR beta was performed on blood CD8+ and CD4+ T cells. The study used treatment-naive patients who had stable or active relapsing-remitting disease as multiple sclerosis controls. cDNA came from roughly 0.5 to 1 ug RNA primed by random hexamers. Amplification of TCR beta CDR3 used immunoSEQ multiplex PCR across 54 Vbeta and 13 Jbeta. TCRdb re-called the immunoSEQ multiplex PCR reads with MiXCR, one entry per CDR3 protein. Of around 160,000 distinct CDR3 sequences in the sample, approximately 95% were seen once. What was sequenced was CD4+ T cells from PBMCs. The receptor was isolated from a human donor with multiple sclerosis.

DNA of the CDR3: TGTGCCAGCAGTAGGGTAGGCGTGCAGTACTTC. Protein product: CASSRVGVQYF. This rearrangement joins TRBV11-2 to TRBJ2-7, with unresolved D. The V gene lost 6 bases and the J gene lost 9 bases, with 12 bases spanning the gap. Germline CDR1 is SGHAT and CDR2 is FQNNGV. This CDR3 spans 11 amino acids.